The rows below give T cell receptor beta chains drawn from one sample of a study of Graves' ophthalmopathy and Graves' hyperthyroidism. Each CDR3 protein gets one entry after TCRdb re-called the multiplex PCR reads with MiXCR. The sample has over 200,000 distinct CDR3 sequences, under 30% seen once; the top ten hold around 10%. The sequencing sample was made of peripheral blood. These receptors originate from a man aged 45 to 65 with Graves' ophthalmopathy. Both conserved end residues are part of each CDR3. The order of the fields is V gene, D gene, clone size, J gene, CDR3 DNA, CDR3 protein. A D gene is named only where the DNA matches it firmly. Not all rows give a size; the values are once, few, many and, for expanded clones, a class.

V gene: TRBV2; D gene: -; clone size: -; J gene: TRBJ1-2; CDR3 DNA: TGTGCCAGCAGTCAAGGGGTATCCTATGGCTACACCTTC; CDR3 protein: CASSQGVSYGYTF
V gene: TRBV2; D gene: -; clone size: many; J gene: TRBJ1-1; CDR3 DNA: TGTGCCAGAAGGGTGGGGGAATCATCTGAAGCTTTCTTT; CDR3 protein: CARRVGESSEAFF
V gene: TRBV12-3/TRBV12-4; D gene: -; clone size: many; J gene: TRBJ2-5; CDR3 DNA: TGTGCCAGCAGTTTAGCGGGAGAGCAAGAGACCCAGTACTTC; CDR3 protein: CASSLAGEQETQYF
V gene: TRBV11-2; D gene: -; clone size: many; J gene: TRBJ2-4; CDR3 DNA: TGTGCCAGCAGCTTAGTCTCCGGCAGAGTAGCCAAAAACATTCAGTACTTC; CDR3 protein: CASSLVSGRVAKNIQYF
V gene: TRBV7-2; D gene: -; clone size: -; J gene: TRBJ1-6; CDR3 DNA: TGTGCCAGCAGCTCACTTCGTAGAGGGTCGGGTTCACCCCTCCACTTT; CDR3 protein: CASSSLRRGSGSPLHF
V gene: TRBV30; D gene: -; clone size: many; J gene: TRBJ1-2; CDR3 DNA: TGTGCCCGAAGGATGGAGGACGGTTCCTATGGCTACACCTTC; CDR3 protein: CARRMEDGSYGYTF
V gene: TRBV30; D gene: -; clone size: many; J gene: TRBJ1-2; CDR3 DNA: TGTGCCTGGAGTGGGACACCCCACTATGGCTACACCTTC; CDR3 protein: CAWSGTPHYGYTF
V gene: TRBV11-1; D gene: TRBD2; clone size: many; J gene: TRBJ2-2; CDR3 DNA: TGTGCCAGCAGCCTCAGAGGGACTAGCGGGAGAAACACCGGGGAGCTGTTTTTT; CDR3 protein: CASSLRGTSGRNTGELFF
V gene: TRBV12-3/TRBV12-4; D gene: -; clone size: many; J gene: TRBJ1-1; CDR3 DNA: TGTGCCAGCAGTTTAAGGGTCGACACTGAAGCTCTCTTT; CDR3 protein: CASSLRVDTEALF
V gene: TRBV5-1; D gene: -; clone size: many; J gene: TRBJ2-7; CDR3 DNA: TGCGCCAGCAGCTTGAACCGGCAGGCCCCCTCCTACGAGCAGTACTTC; CDR3 protein: CASSLNRQAPSYEQYF
V gene: TRBV6-5; D gene: -; clone size: -; J gene: TRBJ1-1; CDR3 DNA: TGTGCCAGCAGTTCGGGACGGATGATGAACACTGAAGCTTTCTTT; CDR3 protein: CASSSGRMMNTEAFF
V gene: TRBV27; D gene: -; clone size: many; J gene: TRBJ2-2; CDR3 DNA: TGTGCCAGCAGTTTGCTTCTGCGAGGCACCGGGGAGCTGTTTTTT; CDR3 protein: CASSLLLRGTGELFF
V gene: TRBV6-5; D gene: -; clone size: many; J gene: TRBJ2-7; CDR3 DNA: TGTGCCAGCAGTCGGGACGAAAACTACGAGCAGTACTTC; CDR3 protein: CASSRDENYEQYF
V gene: TRBV7-2; D gene: -; clone size: many; J gene: TRBJ2-7; CDR3 DNA: TGTGCCAGCAGCTTAGCCAAGGGTGGTGGGACTCGACACTACGAGCAGTACTTC; CDR3 protein: CASSLAKGGGTRHYEQYF
V gene: TRBV11-2; D gene: -; clone size: once; J gene: TRBJ2-5; CDR3 DNA: TGTGCCAGCAGCCCCCCGGGCACTGTGCCGGGGACCCAGTACTTC; CDR3 protein: CASSPPGTVPGTQYF
V gene: TRBV4-2; D gene: TRBD1; clone size: -; J gene: TRBJ1-2; CDR3 DNA: TGTGCCAGCAGCCAGACAGGACAGGGGGTCTATGGCTACACCTTC; CDR3 protein: CASSQTGQGVYGYTF